One and the same sample provided the 14 T cell receptor beta chains below, sequenced in a study of blood T cell repertoires in COVID-19. Profiled with immunoSEQ multiplex PCR; TCRdb holds only in-frame clones, not every one. The sample includes fewer than 200,000 clones, roughly 81% of them seen just once. The sequencing sample was made of peripheral blood. Source of these receptors: a man aged 35 to 55 who had recovered from COVID-19.

The chain is built from TRBV11-3 and TRBJ1-1; D remains unclear. The CDR3 consists of 13 residues. Germline assignment: CDR1 SGHNT and CDR2 YENEEA. V was shortened by 5 bases and J by 1 base, with 8 bases between the two germline ends. The CDR3 loop is CASSPVSNTEAFF. In DNA, the CDR3 is TGTGCCAGCAGCCCCGTTTCGAACACTGAAGCTTTCTTT. Filled out from reference TRBV11-3 and TRBJ1-1, the complete variable domain reads EAGVVQSPRYKIIEKKQPVAFWCNPISGHNTLYWYLQNLGQGPELLIRYENEEAVDDSQLPKDRFSAERLKGVDSTLKIQPAELGDSAVYLCASSPVSNTEAFFGQGTRLTVV.

CDR3 DNA: TGTGCCAGCAGGATCGACAGCTTTCGGGAGCAGTACTTC. The encoded protein is CASRIDSFREQYF. The genes are TRBV6-6 and TRBJ2-7; D is possibly TRBD1 (5 bases). Germline V CDR1 and CDR2: MNHNY, SVGAGI (reference sequence). V was clipped by 6 bases and J by 7 bases, with 16 bases between them. The CDR3 contains 13 residues.

Comments on this clone: The same CDR3 also results from other DNA sequences found in this sample. The CDR3 sequence is CASSFRGGQPQHF. The CDR3 DNA follows: TGTGCCAGCAGTTTCCGGGGTGGCCAGCCCCAGCATTTT. J is TRBJ1-5 and V is TRBV12-3 or TRBV12-4; no clear D gene. The CDR3 is 13 residues long. Trimming pared 3 bases from V and 7 bases from J, leaving 10 bases between.

As for this clone: The junction differs from germline at one of its ends, possibly a read error. The chain joins TRBV7-6 to TRBJ2-1; TRBD2 matches at 12 bases. This CDR3 has 15 amino acids. CDR1 and CDR2 from the germline V gene are SGHVS and FNYEAQ. The CDR3 reads CASSLAGGPWNEQFF. Here the CDR3 DNA reads TGTGCCAGCAGCCTAGCGGGAGGGCCGTGGAATGAGCAGTTCTTC. Variable domain in full (rest from reference TRBV7-6 and TRBJ2-1): GAGVSQSPRYKVTKRGQDVALRCDPISGHVSLYWYRQALGQGPEFLTYFNYEAQQDKSGLPNDRFSAERPEGSISTLTIQRTEQRDSAMYRCASSLAGGPWNEQFFGPGTRLTVL.

The chain combines TRBV2 with TRBJ2-3; 10 bases map to TRBD1. The CDR3 loop spans 14 amino acids. V lost 8 bases, J lost 6 bases, and 8 bases stayed unmatched. Germline-derived CDR1 and CDR2 are SNHLY and FYNNEI. CDR3 nucleotide sequence: TGTGCCAGCGGGGACAGGGGTAGATTGGATACGCAGTATTTT. Protein: CASGDRGRLDTQYF.

The V gene is TRBV5-6, the J gene TRBJ1-6, with D possibly matching TRBD1 (6 bases). This CDR3 spans 14 amino acids. Trimming removed 1 base from V and 10 bases from J, with 12 bases in between. CDR1 is SGHDT and CDR2 is YYEEEE in the germline V gene. CDR3 region: CASSLKGVQSPLHF. DNA of the CDR3: TGTGCCAGCAGCTTGAAGGGGGTTCAATCACCCCTCCACTTT.

The V and J genes are TRBV5-4 and TRBJ1-2, with D possibly being TRBD1 (5 bases). The CDR3 runs 14 residues. V dropped 1 base and J dropped 0 bases, with 7 bases sitting between them. CDR1 is SGHNT, CDR2 YYREEE, per germline (reference sequence). CDR3 amino acids: CASSLMTANYGYTF. The CDR3 DNA is TGTGCCAGCAGCTTGATGACAGCTAACTATGGCTACACCTTC.

The chain recombines TRBV12-3 or TRBV12-4 with TRBJ1-4; TRBD1 might be the D (6 bases). The germline V and J ends were trimmed by 7 bases and 8 bases, with 14 bases remaining between them. The CDR3 consists of 13 residues. The DNA of the CDR3 is TGTGCCAGCAAAACAGGGTTGGAAGAAAAACTGTTTTTT. It translates to CASKTGLEEKLFF.

This chain uses TRBV7-3 with TRBJ1-1; 7 bases line up with TRBD1. The germline V gene has CDR1 SGHTA and CDR2 FQGTGA. The CDR3 extends over 12 amino acids. Trimming at V came to 3 bases and at J to 7 bases, leaving 2 bases not matched to a gene. The CDR3 loop is CASSLTGSEAFF. CDR3 in DNA: TGTGCCAGCAGCTTGACAGGGAGTGAAGCTTTCTTT.

This chain links TRBV12-3 or TRBV12-4 with TRBJ1-5; D is unclear. V gave up 3 bases and J gave up 7 bases, with 10 bases separating them. The CDR3 contains 13 residues. The CDR3 loop is CASSLSGFQPQHF. The CDR3 DNA is TGTGCCAGCAGTTTGAGCGGGTTCCAGCCCCAGCATTTT.

The CDR3 DNA sequence: TGCAGCGTTTCAAACCGGGGAGATACGCAGTATTTT. Translating gives CSVSNRGDTQYF. The chain has TRBV29-1 and TRBJ2-3; tentative D call: TRBD2 (5 bases). The germline CDR1 and CDR2 sequences are SQVTM and ANQGSEA. Trimming removed 5 bases from V and 5 bases from J, with 11 bases in between. This CDR3 is built from 12 residues.

The rearrangement uses TRBV14 and TRBJ2-3; D gene unclear. The germline CDR1 and CDR2 sequences are SGHDN and FVKESK. V gave up 0 bases and J gave up 2 bases, with 15 bases separating them. This CDR3 is 17 amino acids long. The DNA of the CDR3 is TGTGCCAGCAGCCAAGACCCTCTGGTCCGGTTCACAGATACGCAGTATTTT. Its protein product is CASSQDPLVRFTDTQYF.

The V call is TRBV30, the J call TRBJ2-7; possible D gene TRBD2, 6 bases. Germline assignment: CDR1 GTSNPN and CDR2 SVGIG (reference sequence). The germline V and J ends were trimmed by 5 bases and 1 base, with 18 bases remaining between them. This CDR3 has 15 residues. CDR3 protein: CAWSTPAGKSYEQYF. The CDR3 bases are TGTGCCTGGTCTACGCCTGCGGGAAAATCCTACGAGCAGTACTTC.

V usage is TRBV19 and J usage is TRBJ2-2, with 8 bases identical to TRBD1. The length of the CDR3 is 14 residues. J was trimmed by 6 bases and V by 5 bases; bases with no gene match: 5. The germline gives CDR1 LNHDA, CDR2 SQIVND (reference sequence). CDR3: CASSDRGFPGELFF. The DNA for the CDR3 is TGTGCCAGTAGTGACAGGGGTTTCCCCGGGGAGCTGTTTTTT. Based on the CDR3 plus reference TRBV19 and TRBJ2-2, the full variable domain is DGGITQSPKYLFRKEGQNVTLSCEQNLNHDAMYWYRQDPGQGLRLIYYSQIVNDFQKGDIAEGYSVSREKKESFPLTVTSAQKNPTAFYLCASSDRGFPGELFFGEGSRLTVL.